What follows describes a single TCR beta chain. It has no known antigen specificity. Per-base qualities were not stored, and no clone one base away is much larger. This sample stems from a study of blood T cell repertoires in COVID-19 (dated by TCRdb to the early 2020s). The study in broad terms: The collaborator samples originated in the United States, Italy and Spain and spanned the acute and convalescent phases of COVID-19. The material from the prospective study consisted of cDNA or gDNA derived from T cells, B-cell-depleted T cells, or PBMCs. Deeply sampled blood TCRbeta repertoires from subjects exposed to, actively infected with, or recovered from COVID-19 were included in the dataset. The repertoires were released in a freely available public database meant as a resource for research on the immune response to SARS-CoV-2. Samples were obtained from the ongoing ImmuneRACE study (first 160 participants) and from 1,254 subjects provided by 6 global collaborators. Nearly every sample came with metadata listing a de-identified subject ID, COVID-19 status, age in years and sex. HLA class I and class II types, where available, came from metadata supplied by the sample provider rather than from assay-based typing. The paper's findings and limits, for the study overall: Clinical and demographic metadata were provided uncurated, with the amount varying by source and participant.

Collaborating institutions collected whole blood in K2EDTA tubes following their own protocols. For TCRbeta analysis, collaborators shipped samples as frozen whole blood, isolated PBMCs, or DNA extracted from either of those sample types. From cysteine to phenylalanine, the CDR3 is 18 amino acids long. Only the CDR3 DNA is retained, 54 bases long and in frame from the first base. TCRbeta CDR3 regions were amplified from genomic DNA by means of the immunoSEQ Assay, a bias-controlled multiplex PCR. The original pipeline was this. Within the assay, amplification of reference gene primers was used to estimate how many nucleated cells each sample contained. To quantify the absolute abundance of each unique TCRbeta CDR3 rearrangement, sequence reads were collapsed and filtered. For each sample, productive Simpson clonality was calculated as the square root of Simpson's diversity index over productive rearrangements. TCRdb provides this immuneACCESS table in a form limited to in-frame rearrangements. Some clones are lacking; in checked studies, under half of them reflect an unresolved V gene, and why the rest are absent is not known. The DNA was the basis for D and trimming; V, J and clone size are from that table. The sample table lists roughly 48,000 clones, approximately 89% of them with a count of one. Of the sample, less than 30% falls within the top ten clones.

Sample: peripheral blood. The sequence came from an elderly woman with acute or convalescent COVID-19. The rearranged segments are TRBV21-1 and TRBJ2-3; the table's D call TRBD1 went unverified against the DNA. TRBV21-1 is deemed a pseudogene. The CDR3 is CASSTKRDRVGDTDTQYF. At the DNA level, the sequence is TGTGCCAGCAGCACAAAAAGGGACAGGGTTGGGGACACAGATACGCAGTATTTT.